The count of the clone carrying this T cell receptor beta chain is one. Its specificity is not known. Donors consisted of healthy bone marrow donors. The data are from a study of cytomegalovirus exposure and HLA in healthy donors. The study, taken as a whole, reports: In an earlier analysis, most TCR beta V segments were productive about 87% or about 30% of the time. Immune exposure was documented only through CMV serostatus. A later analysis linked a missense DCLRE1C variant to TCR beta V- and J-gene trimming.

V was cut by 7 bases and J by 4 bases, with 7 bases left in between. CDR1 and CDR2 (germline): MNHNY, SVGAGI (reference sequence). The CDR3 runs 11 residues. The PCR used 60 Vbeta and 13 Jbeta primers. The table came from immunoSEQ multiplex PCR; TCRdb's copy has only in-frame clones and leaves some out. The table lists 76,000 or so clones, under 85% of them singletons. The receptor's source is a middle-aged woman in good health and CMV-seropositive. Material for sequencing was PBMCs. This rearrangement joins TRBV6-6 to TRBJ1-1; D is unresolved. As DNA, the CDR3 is TGTGCCAGCACCTTAGCCACTGAAGCTTTCTTT. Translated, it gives CASTLATEAFF.